Reported below is one TCR beta chain. Template switching created a universal primer site, and the cDNA included unique molecular identifiers. TCRdb passed the 5' RACE reads through MiXCR, listing each CDR3 protein once. The table shows about 220,000 distinct CDR3 sequences, with 6.5% to 8% occurring only once. This entry is derived from a study of identical twins. These data were also filed under a second study, of T cells expressing NK-cell markers.

The sequence came from a woman between 18 and 29 years old in good health. Sequencing used CD8+ T cells sorted from blood.

CDR3 coding DNA: TGCAGTGCTAGAGATCCGGGACGGATCTACGAGCAGTACTTC. This gives the protein CSARDPGRIYEQYF. V is TRBV20-1 and J is TRBJ2-7, with D perhaps assigned TRBD1 or TRBD2 (5 bases each). This CDR3 spans 14 amino acids. The V end lost 0 bases, the J end lost 3 bases, and 12 bases lay between the germline ends. The germline gives CDR1 DFQATT, CDR2 SNEGSKA (reference sequence).